A selection of T cell receptor beta chains follows, all from one sample in a study of T cells after yellow fever vaccination. TCRdb processed the 5' RACE reads anew with MiXCR; each CDR3 protein has one entry. The sample includes 78,000 or so distinct CDR3 sequences, 7.3% of them seen just once. Sequences were derived from CD8+ T cells sorted from PBMCs, sampled 10 days after the first yellow fever vaccination. The receptors were sampled from a young man who received the YFV17D yellow fever vaccine. CDR3s include the opening cysteine and the closing phenylalanine or tryptophan. A D gene is named only where the DNA matches it firmly. Size is omitted from some rows. Given values are once, few, many or a class for expanded clones.

clone_size: -
j_call: TRBJ2-5
d_call: TRBD2
v_call: TRBV6-2/TRBV6-3
cdr3_nt: TGTGCCAGCAGTTACGACGGAGCAGGCCGATCGACTAGCGGGGAAGAGACCCAGTACTTC
cdr3_aa: CASSYDGAGRSTSGEETQYF

clone_size: many
j_call: TRBJ2-5
d_call: -
v_call: TRBV11-2
cdr3_nt: TGTGCCAGCAACCTCGCCTACCAAGAGACCCAGTACTTC
cdr3_aa: CASNLAYQETQYF

clone_size: few
j_call: TRBJ2-6
d_call: -
v_call: TRBV5-1
cdr3_nt: TGCGCCAGCCATGGGGCCAACGTCCTGACTTTC
cdr3_aa: CASHGANVLTF

clone_size: few
j_call: TRBJ2-3
d_call: TRBD1
v_call: TRBV7-9
cdr3_nt: TGTGCCATGGCACGGGTGGCAGGGGGCGCAGATACGCAGTATTTT
cdr3_aa: CAMARVAGGADTQYF

clone_size: -
j_call: TRBJ2-1
d_call: TRBD2
v_call: TRBV6-5
cdr3_nt: TGTGCCAGCAGTAGCGGGGGGGGTATGTTTGTAAATGAGCAGTTCTTC
cdr3_aa: CASSSGGGMFVNEQFF

clone_size: many
j_call: TRBJ1-1
d_call: -
v_call: TRBV9
cdr3_nt: TGTGCCAGCAGCCCAACAAGGGGGGCCCTTACTGAAGCTTTCTTT
cdr3_aa: CASSPTRGALTEAFF

clone_size: many
j_call: TRBJ2-7
d_call: -
v_call: TRBV7-2
cdr3_nt: TGTGCCAGCAGCTTAGATCCGGGCCCTTACTACGAGCAGTACTTC
cdr3_aa: CASSLDPGPYYEQYF

clone_size: many
j_call: TRBJ2-7
d_call: TRBD1
v_call: TRBV7-9
cdr3_nt: TGTGCCAGCAGCTTACCCGGGACAGGGTTAAGCGAGCAGTACTTC
cdr3_aa: CASSLPGTGLSEQYF

clone_size: -
j_call: TRBJ2-1
d_call: TRBD1
v_call: TRBV5-1
cdr3_nt: TGCGCCAGCAGCTCACTAGGACAGGGGGCCTACAATGAGCAGTTCTTC
cdr3_aa: CASSSLGQGAYNEQFF

clone_size: many
j_call: TRBJ2-7
d_call: -
v_call: TRBV25-1
cdr3_nt: TGTGCCAGCACCTTCGGGTACGAGCAGTACTTC
cdr3_aa: CASTFGYEQYF

clone_size: few
j_call: TRBJ2-5
d_call: -
v_call: TRBV5-1
cdr3_nt: TGCGCCAGCAGCTTGGTGGCAGGGGCACAAGAGACCCAGTACTTC
cdr3_aa: CASSLVAGAQETQYF

clone_size: many
j_call: TRBJ2-6
d_call: -
v_call: TRBV7-9
cdr3_nt: TGTGCCAGCAGCTTAGGAGGGGCTGGGGCCAACGTCCTGACTTTC
cdr3_aa: CASSLGGAGANVLTF

clone_size: many
j_call: TRBJ1-2
d_call: -
v_call: TRBV20-1
cdr3_nt: TGCAGTGCTAGAATCCAGGGTCATGGCTACACCTTC
cdr3_aa: CSARIQGHGYTF

clone_size: -
j_call: TRBJ1-2
d_call: -
v_call: TRBV9
cdr3_nt: TGTGCCAGCAGCGTTGCCGGGGACTATGGCTACACCTTC
cdr3_aa: CASSVAGDYGYTF

clone_size: few
j_call: TRBJ2-3
d_call: TRBD2
v_call: TRBV11-2
cdr3_nt: TGTGCCAGCAGTTCTCCCCTCCCAGCGGGGGCCCCCACAGATACGCAGTATTTT
cdr3_aa: CASSSPLPAGAPTDTQYF

clone_size: many
j_call: TRBJ2-2
d_call: TRBD1
v_call: TRBV7-6
cdr3_nt: TGTGCCAGCAGCTTTATCGGACAGGAGACTAACACCGGGGAGCTGTTTTTT
cdr3_aa: CASSFIGQETNTGELFF

clone_size: -
j_call: TRBJ2-5
d_call: -
v_call: TRBV5-4
cdr3_nt: TGTGCCAGCAGCATATCAGGGGGACTGTACCAAGAGACCCAGTACTTC
cdr3_aa: CASSISGGLYQETQYF

clone_size: many
j_call: TRBJ2-2
d_call: -
v_call: TRBV27
cdr3_nt: TGTGCCAGCAGTTTACCGAACACCGGGGAGCTGTTTTTT
cdr3_aa: CASSLPNTGELFF

clone_size: many
j_call: TRBJ1-1
d_call: TRBD1
v_call: TRBV6-2/TRBV6-3
cdr3_nt: TGTGCCAGCAGTTATGTGGGACAGGGTCTTGAAGCTTTCTTT
cdr3_aa: CASSYVGQGLEAFF

clone_size: many
j_call: TRBJ2-2
d_call: -
v_call: TRBV10-1
cdr3_nt: TGCGCCAGCAGTGAGGGGGGACGGACGAACACCGGGGAGCTGTTTTTT
cdr3_aa: CASSEGGRTNTGELFF

clone_size: -
j_call: TRBJ2-2
d_call: TRBD1
v_call: TRBV7-3
cdr3_nt: TGTGCCAGCAGCTCCCCCACAGGGGGCGCGAACACCGGGGAGCTGTTTTTT
cdr3_aa: CASSSPTGGANTGELFF

clone_size: many
j_call: TRBJ2-1
d_call: TRBD1
v_call: TRBV20-1
cdr3_nt: TGCAGTGCTAGAGATAAACAGGGGGCCGTCAATGAGCAGTTCTTC
cdr3_aa: CSARDKQGAVNEQFF

clone_size: once
j_call: TRBJ2-3
d_call: TRBD2
v_call: TRBV11-2
cdr3_nt: TGTGCCAGCAGCCGGGAGGGAAACACAGATACGCAGTATTTT
cdr3_aa: CASSREGNTDTQYF

clone_size: many
j_call: TRBJ2-2
d_call: TRBD2
v_call: TRBV29-1
cdr3_nt: TGCAGCGTTGCTCTTACTAGCGGGACCCCGAACACCGGGGAGCTGTTTTTT
cdr3_aa: CSVALTSGTPNTGELFF

clone_size: many
j_call: TRBJ2-7
d_call: TRBD2
v_call: TRBV4-3
cdr3_nt: TGCGCCAGCAGCCCGAGCCCGACTAGCGGGGGATACGAGCAGTACTTC
cdr3_aa: CASSPSPTSGGYEQYF

clone_size: few
j_call: TRBJ2-5
d_call: -
v_call: TRBV12-3/TRBV12-4
cdr3_nt: TGTGCCAGCAGTTTTGACAGGGCGGGAGAAGAGACCCAGTACTTC
cdr3_aa: CASSFDRAGEETQYF

clone_size: few
j_call: TRBJ2-5
d_call: -
v_call: TRBV20-1
cdr3_nt: TGCAGTGCTAGAGGGTTTTACCAAGAGACCCAGTACTTC
cdr3_aa: CSARGFYQETQYF

clone_size: -
j_call: TRBJ2-3
d_call: TRBD1
v_call: TRBV5-4
cdr3_nt: TGTGCCAGCAGCTCACAGGGGGCGGACCCAGATACGCAGTATTTT
cdr3_aa: CASSSQGADPDTQYF

clone_size: -
j_call: TRBJ2-5
d_call: -
v_call: TRBV9
cdr3_nt: TGTGCCAGCAGCGTAGACGTAGGTGGGGCGGCTTCAGAGACCCAGTACTTC
cdr3_aa: CASSVDVGGAASETQYF

clone_size: many
j_call: TRBJ2-5
d_call: -
v_call: TRBV5-6
cdr3_nt: TGTGCCAGCAGCTTTCTGACGCAAAGTGAGACCCAGTACTTC
cdr3_aa: CASSFLTQSETQYF

clone_size: many
j_call: TRBJ2-7
d_call: TRBD2
v_call: TRBV6-2/TRBV6-3
cdr3_nt: TGTGCCAGCAGTTCCCTCACTAGCGGGGGGATTTCCTACGAGCAGTACTTC
cdr3_aa: CASSSLTSGGISYEQYF

clone_size: many
j_call: TRBJ2-5
d_call: -
v_call: TRBV21-1
cdr3_nt: TGTGCCAGCAACAGTAGGGGCCGGGAATGTGGGGAGACCCAGTACTTC
cdr3_aa: CASNSRGRECGETQYF

clone_size: few
j_call: TRBJ2-7
d_call: -
v_call: TRBV5-1
cdr3_nt: TGCGCCAGCAGCTTGGATACAGGAGAGTTCTACGAGCAGTACTTC
cdr3_aa: CASSLDTGEFYEQYF

clone_size: few
j_call: TRBJ2-1
d_call: TRBD2
v_call: TRBV19
cdr3_nt: TGTGCCACGCAAAGGGGCTTAGGGACTAGCAGGGGTGAGCAGTTCTTC
cdr3_aa: CATQRGLGTSRGEQFF

clone_size: many
j_call: TRBJ2-7
d_call: TRBD2
v_call: TRBV6-1
cdr3_nt: TGTGCCAGCAGTCCCGGACTAGCGCGCGAGCAGTACTTC
cdr3_aa: CASSPGLAREQYF

clone_size: many
j_call: TRBJ1-6
d_call: TRBD1
v_call: TRBV6-1
cdr3_nt: TGTGCCAGCAGTCGGGGACAGGGTTCCCCCCTCCACTTT
cdr3_aa: CASSRGQGSPLHF

clone_size: -
j_call: TRBJ2-2
d_call: -
v_call: TRBV5-6
cdr3_nt: TGTGCCAGCAGCTTTGGACGCAACACCGGGGAGCTGTTTTTT
cdr3_aa: CASSFGRNTGELFF

clone_size: few
j_call: TRBJ2-2
d_call: -
v_call: TRBV6-5
cdr3_nt: TGTGCCAGCAGCCTTCAGAGTCCCGGTGAGCTGTTTTTT
cdr3_aa: CASSLQSPGELFF

clone_size: -
j_call: TRBJ2-1
d_call: TRBD2
v_call: TRBV11-2
cdr3_nt: TGTGCCAGCAGCTTACCCGCGGGGCGGGGGACTTTATCCTACAATGAGCAGTTCTTC
cdr3_aa: CASSLPAGRGTLSYNEQFF

clone_size: many
j_call: TRBJ1-1
d_call: -
v_call: TRBV4-3
cdr3_nt: TGCGCCAGCAGCCAAGATCAGTGGGGCACTACTGAAGCTTTCTTT
cdr3_aa: CASSQDQWGTTEAFF

clone_size: few
j_call: TRBJ2-1
d_call: -
v_call: TRBV5-7
cdr3_nt: TGTGCCAGGAGCCCCGCGGGACAGCACAATGAGCAGTTCTTC
cdr3_aa: CARSPAGQHNEQFF

clone_size: -
j_call: TRBJ2-3
d_call: -
v_call: TRBV7-3
cdr3_nt: TGTGCCAGCAGCTCCCGCCTTTTTGCGGGGCCGAGCACAGATACGCAGTATTTT
cdr3_aa: CASSSRLFAGPSTDTQYF

clone_size: many
j_call: TRBJ2-1
d_call: -
v_call: TRBV6-1
cdr3_nt: TGTGCCAGCAGTCTCATGGGGCCCTACAATGAGCAGTTCTTC
cdr3_aa: CASSLMGPYNEQFF

clone_size: few
j_call: TRBJ2-5
d_call: -
v_call: TRBV23-1
cdr3_nt: TGCGCCAGCAGTCTATTTTCCTACTTC
cdr3_aa: CASSLFSYF

clone_size: many
j_call: TRBJ1-2
d_call: -
v_call: TRBV24-1
cdr3_nt: TGTGCCACCAGTGATTCCGGGACGGTCTATGGCTACACCTTC
cdr3_aa: CATSDSGTVYGYTF

clone_size: few
j_call: TRBJ2-4
d_call: TRBD2
v_call: TRBV4-1
cdr3_nt: TGCGCCAGCAGCCAACGGGAGGTAGCCAAAAACATTCAGTACTTC
cdr3_aa: CASSQREVAKNIQYF

clone_size: -
j_call: TRBJ2-1
d_call: -
v_call: TRBV9
cdr3_nt: TGTGCCAGCAGCGTAGGAGGGGGGGGAATCAATGAGCAGTTCTTC
cdr3_aa: CASSVGGGGINEQFF

clone_size: -
j_call: TRBJ1-2
d_call: -
v_call: TRBV7-9
cdr3_nt: TGTGCCAGCAGCTTAGCATCTCGGGGAATCTATGGCTACACCTTC
cdr3_aa: CASSLASRGIYGYTF

clone_size: few
j_call: TRBJ2-7
d_call: TRBD1
v_call: TRBV27
cdr3_nt: TGTGCCAGCAGTTTCATTTCGGCAGGGGGTCCCTACGAGCAGTACTTC
cdr3_aa: CASSFISAGGPYEQYF